The source of this T cell receptor (beta chain) is a study of blood T cells in healthy people across ages. This clonotype appeared many times. Its matching antigen is unknown. Alongside a J-beta primer mix, a sample-barcoded 5' primer served in a second PCR lasting roughly 7 to 11 cycles. Per sample, CDR3-containing paired-end reads numbered at least 2.5 million. TCRdb re-derived calls from the 5' RACE reads in MiXCR, one entry per CDR3 protein. The repertoire includes about 700,000 distinct CDR3 sequences, roughly 32% of them detected once, and approximately 15% sits in the top ten. Study-wide results and caveats: In older individuals, TCR beta diversity per million T cells was lower, falling roughly linearly with age.

Germline V gene sequence: CDR1 SGHTA, CDR2 FQGNSA. CDR3 length: 18 residues. J gave up 5 bases and V 1 base, and 12 bases lay outside the gene matches. The sequencing sample was made of blood. This receptor was taken from an elderly woman in good health. This chain links TRBV7-2 with TRBJ2-3; the match to TRBD2 covers 10 bases. In DNA, the CDR3 is TGTGCCAGCAGCTTAGTTTCGGGGGGTAGCGGGGGGCAAGATACGCAGTATTTT. This sequence encodes CASSLVSGGSGGQDTQYF.